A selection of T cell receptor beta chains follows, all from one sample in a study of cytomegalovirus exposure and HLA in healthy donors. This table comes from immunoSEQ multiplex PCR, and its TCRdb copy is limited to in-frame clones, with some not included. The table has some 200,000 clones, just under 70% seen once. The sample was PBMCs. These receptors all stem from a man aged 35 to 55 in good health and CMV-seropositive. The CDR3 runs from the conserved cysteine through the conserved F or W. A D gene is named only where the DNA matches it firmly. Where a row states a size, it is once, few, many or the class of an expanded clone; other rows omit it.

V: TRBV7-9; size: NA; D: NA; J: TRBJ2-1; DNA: TGTTCCAGCAGCTTAACAGGGATGAATGAGCAGTTCTTC; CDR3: CSSSLTGMNEQFF
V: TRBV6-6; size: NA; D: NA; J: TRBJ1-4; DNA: TGTGCCAGCTCCCAACCCCCCGAGTCTAATGAAAAACTGTTTTTT; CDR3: CASSQPPESNEKLFF
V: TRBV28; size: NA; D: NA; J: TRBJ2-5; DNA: TGTGCCACCGCGGGACTTATTAAGACCCAGTACTTC; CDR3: CATAGLIKTQYF
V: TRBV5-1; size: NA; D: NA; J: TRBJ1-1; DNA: TGCGCCAGCAGCTTGGGGAGTCAGGGCCGGACTGAAGCTTTCTTT; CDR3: CASSLGSQGRTEAFF
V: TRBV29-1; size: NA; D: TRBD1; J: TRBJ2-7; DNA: TGCAGCGTTGAACTCCGAGGGACAGGGCTCTACGAGCAGTACTTC; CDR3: CSVELRGTGLYEQYF
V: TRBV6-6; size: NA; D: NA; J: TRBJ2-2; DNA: TGTGCCAGCAGTTACGGAGACCCGGTCGCCGGGGAGCTGTTTTTT; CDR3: CASSYGDPVAGELFF
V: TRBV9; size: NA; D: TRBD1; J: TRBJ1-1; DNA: TGTGCCAGCAGCGTAATTGGACAGGCTGAAGCTTTCTTT; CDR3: CASSVIGQAEAFF
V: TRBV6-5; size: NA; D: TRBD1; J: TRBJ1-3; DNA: TGTGCCAGCAGTTACTCCCAGCCCAGACAGGGCAACACCATATATTTT; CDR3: CASSYSQPRQGNTIYF
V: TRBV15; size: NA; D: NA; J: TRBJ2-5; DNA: TGTGCCACCAGCAGCCGGGCAGGGGTTGAGACCCAGTACTTC; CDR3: CATSSRAGVETQYF
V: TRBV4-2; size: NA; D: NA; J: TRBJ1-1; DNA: TGTGCCAGCAGCCAAGAAGGGGGGAACACTGAAGCTTTCTTT; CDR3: CASSQEGGNTEAFF
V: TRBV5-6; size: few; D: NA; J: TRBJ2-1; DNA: TGTGCCAGCAGCTTGGGGGTGGGGGGGGGCAACAATGAGCAGTTCTTC; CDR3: CASSLGVGGGNNEQFF
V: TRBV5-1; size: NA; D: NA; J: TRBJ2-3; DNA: TGCGCCAGCAGCACCCCAGGTTGGGCAGATACGCAGTATTTT; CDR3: CASSTPGWADTQYF
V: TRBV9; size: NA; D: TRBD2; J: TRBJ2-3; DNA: TGTGCCAGCAGCGTAGTGACTAGCGGGGGGGCAGATACGCAGTATTTT; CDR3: CASSVVTSGGADTQYF
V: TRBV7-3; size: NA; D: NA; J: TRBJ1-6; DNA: TGTGCCAGCAGTTCACAGGGCCCGGGCTATAATTCACCCCTCCACTTT; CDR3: CASSSQGPGYNSPLHF
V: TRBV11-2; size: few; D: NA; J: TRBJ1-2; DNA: TGTGCCAGCAGCTTTACGGGCCAGGGGATGGGTGGCTACACCTTC; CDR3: CASSFTGQGMGGYTF
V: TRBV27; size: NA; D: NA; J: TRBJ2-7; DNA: TGTGCCAGCAGTTTATCGCGACTAACCTTGGGGGAGCAGTACTTC; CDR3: CASSLSRLTLGEQYF
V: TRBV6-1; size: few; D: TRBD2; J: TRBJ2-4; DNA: TGTGCCAGCTCCCGGGGGGGCATTCAGTACTTC; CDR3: CASSRGGIQYF
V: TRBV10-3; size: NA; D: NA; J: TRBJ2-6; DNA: TGTGCCATCAGTGGGACAGCATACTCTGGGACCAACGTCCTGACTTTC; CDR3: CAISGTAYSGTNVLTF
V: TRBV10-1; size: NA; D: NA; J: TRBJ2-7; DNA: TGCGCCAGTTCTGAGGGCTACGAGCAGTACTTC; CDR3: CASSEGYEQYF
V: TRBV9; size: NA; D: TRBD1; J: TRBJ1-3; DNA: TGTGCCAGCAGCGTAGGGGACAGGTACTTAAGTGGGAACACCATATATTTT; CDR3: CASSVGDRYLSGNTIYF
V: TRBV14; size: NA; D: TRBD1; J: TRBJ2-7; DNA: TGTGCCAGCAGCCGCCTGGACAGGGGAGCCCACGAGCAGTACTTC; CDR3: CASSRLDRGAHEQYF
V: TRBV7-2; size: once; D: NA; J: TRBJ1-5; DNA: TGTGCCAGCAGCTTAGGGCAGGGCCAGCCCCAGCATTTT; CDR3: CASSLGQGQPQHF
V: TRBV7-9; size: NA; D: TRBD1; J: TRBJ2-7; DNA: TGTGCCAGCAGCTTGGGAACAGGGGGCTCCTACGAGCAGTACTTC; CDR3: CASSLGTGGSYEQYF
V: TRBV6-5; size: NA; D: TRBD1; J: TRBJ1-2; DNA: TGTGCCAGCAGAGCGACAGGGTTTAACTATGGCTACACCTTC; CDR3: CASRATGFNYGYTF
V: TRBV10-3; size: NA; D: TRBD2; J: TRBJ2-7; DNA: TGTGCCATCAGTCCGACTAGCGGGGGGCCCGAGCAGTACTTC; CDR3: CAISPTSGGPEQYF
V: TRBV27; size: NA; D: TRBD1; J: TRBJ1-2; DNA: TGTGCCAGTGGACAGGCTGGCCTGAACCTCTATGGCTACACCTTC; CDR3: CASGQAGLNLYGYTF
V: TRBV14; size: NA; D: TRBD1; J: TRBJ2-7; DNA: TGTGCCAGCAGCCAGAGGTGGACAGGGAGAATGGACGAGCAGTACTTC; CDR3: CASSQRWTGRMDEQYF
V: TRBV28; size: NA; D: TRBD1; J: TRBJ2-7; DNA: TGTGCCAGCAACGCCCCGGGACAGCCTTACGAGCAGTACTTC; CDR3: CASNAPGQPYEQYF
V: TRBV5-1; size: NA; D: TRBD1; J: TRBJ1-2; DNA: TGCGCCAGCACACCCTCGCCCTCAGGGGGAACTAACTATGGCTACACCTTC; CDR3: CASTPSPSGGTNYGYTF
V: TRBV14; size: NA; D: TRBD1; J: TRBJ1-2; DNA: TGTGCCAGCAGCCAAGCCGGGACAGGGGGAGTCTATGGCTACACCTTC; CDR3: CASSQAGTGGVYGYTF
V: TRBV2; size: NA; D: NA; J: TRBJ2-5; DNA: TGTGCCAGCAGCGAAGAGGGGGAGACCCAGTACTTC; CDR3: CASSEEGETQYF
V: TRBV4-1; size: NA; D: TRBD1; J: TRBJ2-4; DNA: TGCGCCAGCAGCCTTACAGGGGGCAGAAACATTCAGTACTTC; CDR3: CASSLTGGRNIQYF
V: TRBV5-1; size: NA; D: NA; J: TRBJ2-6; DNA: TGCGCCAGCAGCTCCGGGACAAGCGGGGCCAACGTCCTGACTTTC; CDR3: CASSSGTSGANVLTF
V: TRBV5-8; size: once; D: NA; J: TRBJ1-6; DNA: TGTGCCAGCAGCTTGTATAGCGGGGGGAATTCACCCCTCCACTTT; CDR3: CASSLYSGGNSPLHF
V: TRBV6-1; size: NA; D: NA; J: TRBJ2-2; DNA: TGTGCCAGCAGAGTAGGGGGCGGGGAGCTGTTTTTT; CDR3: CASRVGGGELFF
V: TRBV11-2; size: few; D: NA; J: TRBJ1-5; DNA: TGTGCCAGCAGCTTTGGGGGGAATCAGCCCCAGCATTTT; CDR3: CASSFGGNQPQHF
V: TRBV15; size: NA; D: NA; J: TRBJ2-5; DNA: TGTGCCACCAGCAGCTCGTGGGCGGAGACCCAGTACTTC; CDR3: CATSSSWAETQYF
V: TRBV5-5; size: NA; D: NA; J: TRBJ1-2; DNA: TGTGCCAGCAGCTTGGAGGCGTCACAGGGAGACTATGGCTACACCTTC; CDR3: CASSLEASQGDYGYTF
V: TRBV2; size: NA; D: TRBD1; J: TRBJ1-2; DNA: TGTGCCAGCTCGGACAGGGGACGGGACTATGGCTACACCTTC; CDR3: CASSDRGRDYGYTF
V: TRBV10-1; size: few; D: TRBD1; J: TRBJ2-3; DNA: TGCGCCAGCAGTGTTCTCACGACAGGGGGCGAAGATACGCAGTATTTT; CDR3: CASSVLTTGGEDTQYF
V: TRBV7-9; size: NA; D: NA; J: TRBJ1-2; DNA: TGTGCCAGCAGCCCCACAGGATATGGCTACACCTTC; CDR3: CASSPTGYGYTF
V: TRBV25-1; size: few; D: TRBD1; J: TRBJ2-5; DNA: TGTGCCAGCAGCCGGGACAGGGGGCATGAGACCCAGTACTTC; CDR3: CASSRDRGHETQYF
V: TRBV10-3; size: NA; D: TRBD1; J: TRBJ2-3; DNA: TGTGCCATCAGGGGGACAGGGGACGAGGGAGATACGCAGTATTTT; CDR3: CAIRGTGDEGDTQYF
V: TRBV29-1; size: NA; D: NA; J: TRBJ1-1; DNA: TGCAGCGCTGTACAGGGTCAGATAACTGAAGCTTTCTTT; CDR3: CSAVQGQITEAFF
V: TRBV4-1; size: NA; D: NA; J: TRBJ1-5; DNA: TGCGCCAGCAGCCAAGCTCTAGGGGCAGGGGGCAATCAGCCCCAGCATTTT; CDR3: CASSQALGAGGNQPQHF
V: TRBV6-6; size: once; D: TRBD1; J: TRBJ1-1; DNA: TGTGCCAGCAGTCGGGACAGGGGGCGCGGGGCTGAAGCTTTCTTT; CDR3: CASSRDRGRGAEAFF
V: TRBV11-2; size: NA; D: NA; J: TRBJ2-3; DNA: TGTGCCAGCAGCGCTGGCGGCAAGGGGCCTTGGACAGATACGCAGTATTTT; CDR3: CASSAGGKGPWTDTQYF
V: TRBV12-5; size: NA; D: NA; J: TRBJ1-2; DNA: TGTGCTAGTGGTTTGGGTGACAGATCACACACCTTC; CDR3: CASGLGDRSHTF
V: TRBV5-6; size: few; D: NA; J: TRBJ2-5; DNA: TGTGCCAGCACCTCTTGGGGGGGGCTAGGGCAGTACTTC; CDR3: CASTSWGGLGQYF
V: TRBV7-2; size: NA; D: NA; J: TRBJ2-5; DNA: TGTGCCAGCAGCTTTAGCGCGGGGATCCAAGAGACCCAGTACTTC; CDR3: CASSFSAGIQETQYF
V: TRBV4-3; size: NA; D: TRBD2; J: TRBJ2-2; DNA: TGCGCCAGCAGCCAGCAACTAGCGGGGGGGCCGGGGGAGCTGTTTTTT; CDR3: CASSQQLAGGPGELFF
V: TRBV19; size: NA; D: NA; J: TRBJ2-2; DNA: TGTGCCAGTAGAACTGCCGCGAACACCGGGGAGCTGTTTTTT; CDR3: CASRTAANTGELFF
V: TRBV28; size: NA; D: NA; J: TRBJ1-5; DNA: TGTGCCGCTACAGGTGGGAGCAATCAGCCCCAGCATTTT; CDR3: CAATGGSNQPQHF
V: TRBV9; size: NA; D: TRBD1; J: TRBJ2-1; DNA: TGTGCCAGCAGCCCCCAGGACAGGGCGGACAATGAGCAGTTCTTC; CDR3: CASSPQDRADNEQFF
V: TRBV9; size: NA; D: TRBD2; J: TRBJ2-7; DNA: TGTGCCAGCAGCTTTGGGACTAGCGGGGGTTACGAGCAGTACTTC; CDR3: CASSFGTSGGYEQYF
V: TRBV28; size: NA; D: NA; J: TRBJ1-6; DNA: TGTGCCAGCAGTTCCCGACAGCGGGGCGATAATTCACCCCTCCACTTT; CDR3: CASSSRQRGDNSPLHF